What follows describes a single T cell receptor (beta chain). The source of the sample is a study of blood T cell repertoires in COVID-19. Study at large: From the United States, Italy and Spain came samples of acute and convalescent COVID-19. The cDNA or gDNA used as material had been derived from T cells, B-cell-depleted T cells, or PBMCs.

As handled by the study authors: Estimation of nucleated cell counts was performed using reference gene primer amplification. The table came from immunoSEQ multiplex PCR; TCRdb's copy has only in-frame clones and leaves some out. Clonal size and the V and J genes are those of that table, whereas D and trimming came from the DNA. The table lists about 200,000 clones, 65% to 90% of them singletons. CDR3 length equals 16 residues. Germline CDR1 is MDHEN and CDR2 is SYDVKM. Trimming stripped 5 bases from V and 2 bases from J, with 16 bases between. The sequence was obtained from a human donor in a cohort sampled during active COVID-19. The sequencing sample was made of peripheral blood. The J gene is TRBJ1-5, the V gene TRBV28; D not certain. For the CDR3, the DNA is TGTGCCAGCAGTGTCGGAGGCGGCACGGGCAATCAGCCCCAGCATTTT. Its translation: CASSVGGGTGNQPQHF.